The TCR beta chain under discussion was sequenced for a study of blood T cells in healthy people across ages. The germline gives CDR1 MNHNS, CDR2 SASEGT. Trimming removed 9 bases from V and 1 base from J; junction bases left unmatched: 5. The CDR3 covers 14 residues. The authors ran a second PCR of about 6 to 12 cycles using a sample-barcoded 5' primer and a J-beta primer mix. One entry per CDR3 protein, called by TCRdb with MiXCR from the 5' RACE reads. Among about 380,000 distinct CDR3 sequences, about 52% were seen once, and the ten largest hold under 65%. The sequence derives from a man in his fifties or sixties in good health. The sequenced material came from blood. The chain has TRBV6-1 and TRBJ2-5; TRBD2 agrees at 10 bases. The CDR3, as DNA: TGTGCCAGTAGCGGGGGGCCTGCCCAAGAGACCCAGTACTTC. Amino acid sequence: CASSGGPAQETQYF.